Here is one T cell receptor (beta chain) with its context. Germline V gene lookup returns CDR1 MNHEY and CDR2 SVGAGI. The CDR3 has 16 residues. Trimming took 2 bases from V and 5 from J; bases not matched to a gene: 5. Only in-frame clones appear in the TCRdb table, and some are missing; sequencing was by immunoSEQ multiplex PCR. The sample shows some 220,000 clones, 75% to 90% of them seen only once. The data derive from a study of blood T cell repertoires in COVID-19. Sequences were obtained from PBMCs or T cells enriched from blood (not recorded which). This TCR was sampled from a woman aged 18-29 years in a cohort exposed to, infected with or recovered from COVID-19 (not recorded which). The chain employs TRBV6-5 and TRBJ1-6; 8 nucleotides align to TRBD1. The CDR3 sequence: CASSYETGEDNSPLHF. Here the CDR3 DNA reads TGTGCCAGCAGTTACGAGACAGGGGAAGATAATTCACCCCTCCACTTT.